These 29 T cell receptor beta chains were all obtained from the same sample, sequenced in a study of radiotherapy plus CTLA-4 blockade in lung cancer. Repertoires were generated with immunoSEQ multiplex PCR, while TCRdb's copy carries only in-frame clones and drops some. The data hold about 50,000 clones, with just under 85% observed a single time. The material sequenced was peripheral blood, taken from a patient treated with radiotherapy plus ipilimumab. These receptors all stem from a human donor with non-small cell lung cancer whose response to radiotherapy plus ipilimumab could not be evaluated.

The chain recombines TRBV7-9 with TRBJ1-2; TRBD1 agrees at 11 bases. V lost 5 bases, J lost 2 bases, and 10 bases stayed unmatched. The CDR3 sequence is 17 residues long. CDR1 and CDR2 from the germline V gene are SEHNR and FQNEAQ (reference sequence). The CDR3 region is CASSPWTGGLGNYGYTF. In DNA form, the CDR3 reads TGTGCCAGCAGCCCGTGGACAGGGGGCCTGGGAAACTATGGCTACACCTTC.

The chain recombines TRBV7-2 with TRBJ1-3; TRBD1 agrees at 7 bases. Germline trimming cut 5 bases from V and 4 bases from J; bases unmatched to any gene: 11. The germline V gene has CDR1 SGHTA and CDR2 FQGNSA. CDR3 length equals 16 residues. CDR3 DNA sequence: TGTGCCAGCAGCCCAAATTCAGGGGGTTTGGGAAACACCATATATTTT. It yields the protein CASSPNSGGLGNTIYF.

This sequence joins TRBV15 and TRBJ2-7, with 15 bases identical to TRBD2. The CDR3 sequence is 19 residues long. The V segment lost 3 bases and the J segment 5 bases; nucleotides outside the gene matches: 14. Germline-derived CDR1 and CDR2 are LNHNV and YYDKDF (reference sequence). The CDR3 region is CATSSDYGGLAGGADEQYF. The CDR3 DNA reads TGTGCCACCAGCAGTGATTACGGGGGACTAGCGGGAGGAGCAGACGAGCAGTACTTC.

This chain uses TRBV11-2 with TRBJ2-5, with TRBD2 identical over 8 bases. The J call may not be correct, given that the DNA end is closer to TRBJ2-7. Germline CDR1 reads SGHAT; CDR2 reads FQNNGV. The CDR3 has 14 amino acids. The CDR3 sequence is CASSLVFGGGEQYF. CDR3 sequence (DNA): TGTGCCAGCAGCTTAGTATTCGGGGGGGGCGAGCAGTACTTC.

The V and J genes are TRBV6-5 and TRBJ2-5; 12 nucleotides agree with TRBD2. Germline-derived CDR1 and CDR2 are MNHEY and SVGAGI. CDR3 size: 16 residues. The V gene end was trimmed by 6 bases and the J gene end by 4 bases; junction bases not matched to a gene: 9. The CDR3: CASSYGLAGILETQYF. CDR3 bases: TGTGCCAGCAGCTACGGACTAGCGGGAATCCTAGAGACCCAGTACTTC.

The chain uses TRBV10-3 and TRBJ1-4, with D uncertain. Germline-derived CDR1 and CDR2 are ENHRY and SYGVKD. With 0 bases removed from V and 8 bases from J, the gap between germline ends came to 7 bases. The CDR3 consists of 13 residues. The CDR3 coding sequence is TGTGCCATCAGTGAGTCCCTGAGGGAAAAACTGTTTTTT. Its protein is CAISESLREKLFF.

The chain employs TRBV25-1 and TRBJ2-7; 10 nucleotides align to TRBD2. The ends lost 4 bases at V and 5 bases at J; junction bases unmatched: 5. The CDR3 totals 14 residues. Germline V gene lookup returns CDR1 MGHDK and CDR2 SYGVNS. CDR3 in amino acids: CASSGSSGRDEQYF. The CDR3 region has the DNA TGTGCCAGCAGTGGATCTAGCGGGAGAGACGAGCAGTACTTC.

The chain joins TRBV18 to TRBJ2-3; 11 bases are a match to TRBD2. This CDR3 has 19 amino acids. J lost 0 bases, V lost 6 bases, and 14 bases had no gene match. Per the germline V gene, CDR1 is KGHSH and CDR2 is LQKENI. The CDR3 sequence: CASSPRSGLAVPSTDTQYF. DNA of the CDR3: TGTGCCAGCTCGCCGCGATCGGGACTAGCGGTGCCTAGCACAGATACGCAGTATTTT. Full variable domain (outside the CDR3, taken from reference TRBV18 and TRBJ2-3): NAGVMQNPRHLVRRRGQEARLRCSPMKGHSHVYWYRQLPEEGLKFMVYLQKENIIDESGMPKERFSAEFPKEGPSILRIQQVVRGDSAAYFCASSPRSGLAVPSTDTQYFGPGTRLTVL.

V and J are TRBV28 and TRBJ2-4; 8 nucleotides agree with TRBD1. V gave up 5 bases and J gave up 6 bases; unmatched junction bases: 12. CDR3 length: 16 residues. CDR1 is MDHEN and CDR2 is SYDVKM in the germline V gene. In DNA form, the CDR3 reads TGTGCCAGCAGTAGACAGGGGAGGTCCCGCGCAAACATTCAGTACTTC. It translates to CASSRQGRSRANIQYF.

This clone was picked up a small number of times. The genes are TRBV11-1 and TRBJ2-3; 7 nucleotides match TRBD2. V gave up 2 bases and J gave up 4 bases; unmatched junction bases: 6. Germline V gene data show CDR1 as SGHAT and CDR2 as FQDESV (reference sequence). The CDR3 consists of 15 residues. CDR3 coding DNA: TGTGCCAGCAGCTTAATGGGGACTAACCCAGATACGCAGTATTTT. It specifies CASSLMGTNPDTQYF.

The chain combines TRBV19 with TRBJ1-5; 8 nucleotides match TRBD1. From germline, CDR1 is LNHDA and CDR2 SQIVND (reference sequence). Trimming took 10 bases from V and 9 from J; bases not matched to a gene: 14. This CDR3 is built from 14 residues. The CDR3 region is CATNEDRVAGPQHF. Here the CDR3 DNA reads TGTGCCACCAACGAGGACAGGGTGGCTGGGCCCCAGCATTTT.

The V call is TRBV2, the J call TRBJ1-2; D is unclear. The CDR3 is made up of 14 amino acids. Per germline, CDR1 SNHLY and CDR2 FYNNEI. Trimming took 6 bases from V and 4 from J, leaving 15 bases between them. CDR3 sequence (DNA): TGTGCCAGCAGCCGGGAGGTCCGGATCTATGGCTACACCTTC. This sequence encodes CASSREVRIYGYTF.

CDR3 sequence reads: CASSSRTSGYNEQFF. The CDR3 nucleotides read TGTGCCAGCAGCTCCCGGACTAGCGGTTACAATGAGCAGTTCTTC. The gene calls are TRBV11-2 and TRBJ2-1, with TRBD2 matching over 10 bases. The germline CDR1 and CDR2 sequences are SGHAT and FQNNGV. The V segment lost 4 bases and the J segment 4 bases; nucleotides outside the gene matches: 4. The length of the CDR3 is 15 residues.

CDR3 sequence reads: CASSERTGIQNIQYF. CDR3 in DNA: TGTGCCAGCAGCGAGCGCACAGGGATACAAAACATTCAGTACTTC. This sequence joins TRBV2 and TRBJ2-4; a possible D gene is TRBD1 (6 bases). Between the trimmed V and J ends, which lost 6 bases and 5 bases, there was a span of 17 bases. The CDR3 has 15 residues. Germline V gene lookup returns CDR1 SNHLY and CDR2 FYNNEI.

The table lists this clone with a count of one. This sequence joins TRBV28 and TRBJ1-4, with a weak D call TRBD1 (5 bases). V was pared by 1 base and J by 8 bases, with 14 bases between. From germline, CDR1 is MDHEN and CDR2 SYDVKM. The CDR3 is 15 residues long. The CDR3 loop is CASSLSGQGSEKLFF. The CDR3 DNA is TGTGCCAGCAGTTTATCTGGCCAGGGCAGCGAAAAACTGTTTTTT.

CDR3: CAWASTSSYNEQFF. The DNA for the CDR3 is TGTGCCTGGGCCTCCACGAGCTCCTACAATGAGCAGTTCTTC. The rearrangement links TRBV30 to TRBJ2-1; D is uncertain. With 5 bases removed from V and 0 bases from J, the gap between germline ends came to 11 bases. CDR1 is GTSNPN, CDR2 SVGIG, per germline (reference sequence). CDR3 length: 14 residues.

The chain joins TRBV2 to TRBJ2-4; D gene ambiguous. Germline loops: CDR1 SNHLY, CDR2 FYNNEI. Trimming took off 6 bases at V and 0 bases at J, with 18 bases between the two ends. CDR3 length equals 17 residues. CDR3 DNA sequence: TGTGCCAGCAGGATATTTGACACGTACCAAGCCAAAAACATTCAGTACTTC. Residues: CASRIFDTYQAKNIQYF.

The chain combines TRBV19 with TRBJ2-5; 9 bases match TRBD1. Per the germline V gene, CDR1 is LNHDA and CDR2 is SQIVND (reference sequence). V lost 10 bases, J lost 3 bases, and 3 bases stayed unmatched. CDR3 length: 12 amino acids. The CDR3 DNA sequence: TGTGCCACTACAGGGGGCGAAGAGACCCAGTACTTC. Its translation: CATTGGEETQYF.

The rearrangement joins TRBV28 to TRBJ2-5; tentative D call: TRBD1 (5 bases). Trimming cost V 4 bases and J 5 bases, with 8 bases left between them. Germline CDR1 and CDR2: MDHEN and SYDVKM. This CDR3 has 12 amino acids. CDR3 bases: TGTGCCAGCAGTTCAGGGTCGGAGACCCAGTACTTC. The encoded protein is CASSSGSETQYF.

The gene calls are TRBV18 and TRBJ2-7, with TRBD1 matching 11 bases. Germline V CDR1 and CDR2: KGHSH, LQKENI. V trimming: 3 bases; J trimming: 6 bases; junction bases outside the gene matches: 7. The CDR3 has 15 amino acids. CDR3 sequence reads: CASSPAGTGGLEQYF. In nucleotides, the CDR3 is TGTGCCAGCTCACCGGCCGGGACAGGGGGGCTCGAGCAGTACTTC.

This chain uses TRBV5-1 with TRBJ1-1, with TRBD1 as a possible D gene (5 bases). This CDR3 has 17 residues. The V and J ends lost 0 bases and 2 bases respectively, with 17 bases between them. Germline loops: CDR1 SGHRS, CDR2 YFSETQ. The CDR3 protein is CASSLGGVLQVNTEAFF. The CDR3 DNA reads as TGCGCCAGCAGCTTGGGGGGGGTATTACAGGTAAACACTGAAGCTTTCTTT.

V gene TRBV25-1 combines with J gene TRBJ2-7; tentative D call: TRBD1 (6 bases). V dropped 6 bases and J dropped 3 bases, with 12 bases sitting between them. Germline lookup yields CDR1 MGHDK and CDR2 SYGVNS. The CDR3 totals 13 residues. The CDR3 region is CASSPGHSYEQYF. CDR3 DNA sequence: TGTGCCAGCAGCCCGGGACATAGCTACGAGCAGTACTTC.

This chain uses TRBV30 with TRBJ1-3, with D possibly TRBD1 on 5 matching bases. This CDR3 region has 14 residues. Germline V gives CDR1 GTSNPN, CDR2 SVGIG (reference sequence). V lost 4 bases and J lost 0, with 10 bases in between. The CDR3 coding sequence is TGTGCCTGGACAAGGGGAAACTCTGGAAACACCATATATTTT. Amino acids: CAWTRGNSGNTIYF.

V gene TRBV5-1 combines with J gene TRBJ2-3, with a possible D match to TRBD1 (6 bases). CDR3 length equals 15 residues. Between the trimmed V and J ends, which lost 4 bases and 2 bases, there was a span of 14 bases. The germline CDR1 and CDR2 sequences are SGHRS and YFSETQ. The DNA of the CDR3 is TGCGCCAGCAGCGTAAGTGGGGGCTTCACAGATACGCAGTATTTT. Its translation: CASSVSGGFTDTQYF.

The chain has TRBV5-1 and TRBJ2-1; no reliable D call. The CDR3 spans 16 residues. V was shortened by 2 bases and J by 0 bases, with 12 bases between the two germline ends. The germline V gene has CDR1 SGHRS and CDR2 YFSETQ. DNA for the CDR3: TGCGCCAGCAGCTTACGTTACTCGAGCTCCTACAATGAGCAGTTCTTC. Encoded protein: CASSLRYSSSYNEQFF.

V is TRBV5-4 and J is TRBJ2-7, with a weak D call TRBD2 (5 bases). V lost 1 base, J lost 0 bases, and 11 bases lay in between. CDR1 is SGHNT and CDR2 is YYREEE in the germline V gene (reference sequence). The CDR3 loop spans 15 amino acids. The CDR3 DNA reads TGTGCCAGCAGCTTGATACGGGGTAACTCCTACGAGCAGTACTTC. This translates into CASSLIRGNSYEQYF.

V is TRBV7-2 and J is TRBJ2-1, with a tentative D call TRBD2 (7 bases). The germline V gene has CDR1 SGHTA and CDR2 FQGNSA. Trimming stripped 7 bases from V and 3 bases from J, with 22 bases between. This CDR3 has 17 amino acids. Here the CDR3 reads CASTSGRGGPVYNEQFF. In DNA form, the CDR3 reads TGTGCCAGCACCTCGGGGAGGGGGGGACCGGTCTACAATGAGCAGTTCTTC. The whole variable domain, remainder taken from reference TRBV7-2 and TRBJ2-1, is GAGVSQSPSNKVTEKGKDVELRCDPISGHTALYWYRQSLGQGLEFLIYFQGNSAPDKSGLPSDRFSAERTGGSVSTLTIQRTQQEDSAVYLCASTSGRGGPVYNEQFFGPGTRLTVL.

Of note for this clone: Other DNA sequences in this sample translate to the same CDR3. The rearrangement links TRBV19 to TRBJ1-5, with 7 bases aligning to TRBD1. Germline CDR1 is LNHDA and CDR2 is SQIVND (reference sequence). This CDR3 spans 13 amino acids. The V segment lost 6 bases and the J segment 5 bases; nucleotides outside the gene matches: 4. The CDR3 spells CASSRTGDQPQHF. The CDR3 bases are TGTGCCAGTAGCCGGACAGGCGATCAGCCCCAGCATTTT. Full variable domain (remainder filled in from reference TRBV19 and TRBJ1-5): DGGITQSPKYLFRKEGQNVTLSCEQNLNHDAMYWYRQDPGQGLRLIYYSQIVNDFQKGDIAEGYSVSREKKESFPLTVTSAQKNPTAFYLCASSRTGDQPQHFGDGTRLSIL.

This clone has just a few counts. The chain links TRBV30 to TRBJ1-3; D is perhaps TRBD1 (5 bases). There are 17 residues in the CDR3. Germline V lookup: CDR1 GTSNPN, CDR2 SVGIG (reference sequence). V lost 2 bases and J 4 bases, leaving 21 bases between the germline ends. The CDR3 bases are TGTGCCTGGAGTTTTAGGAGGGGAAGTGGAAAAGGAAACACCATATATTTT. Translated, it gives CAWSFRRGSGKGNTIYF.